This paragraph reports one T cell receptor (beta chain). The study enrolled healthy HIV-negative adults without recent acute infections or vaccinations as donors. These data belong to a study of shared clonotypes between healthy human individuals. The V end was cut by 0 bases, the J end by 2 bases, with 8 bases between. The CDR3 has 14 amino acids. CDR1 is LNHDA and CDR2 is SQIVND in the germline V gene (reference sequence). Unsorted PBMCs provided DNA that was sequenced on ten immunoSEQ deep assay plates. Repertoires were generated with immunoSEQ multiplex PCR, while TCRdb's copy carries only in-frame clones and drops some. The sample holds 450,000 to 600,000 clones; around 80% are singletons and the top ten take over 9.5%.

V gene TRBV19 combines with J gene TRBJ2-7; TRBD1 is a possible D gene (6 bases). Sequenced sample: PBMCs. This receptor was obtained from a woman aged 40 to 49 in good health. Some clones in this sample may be carry-over from other donors' samples. CDR3 loop: CASSIETGPYEQYF. In DNA, the CDR3 is TGTGCCAGTAGTATAGAAACAGGGCCCTACGAGCAGTACTTC.